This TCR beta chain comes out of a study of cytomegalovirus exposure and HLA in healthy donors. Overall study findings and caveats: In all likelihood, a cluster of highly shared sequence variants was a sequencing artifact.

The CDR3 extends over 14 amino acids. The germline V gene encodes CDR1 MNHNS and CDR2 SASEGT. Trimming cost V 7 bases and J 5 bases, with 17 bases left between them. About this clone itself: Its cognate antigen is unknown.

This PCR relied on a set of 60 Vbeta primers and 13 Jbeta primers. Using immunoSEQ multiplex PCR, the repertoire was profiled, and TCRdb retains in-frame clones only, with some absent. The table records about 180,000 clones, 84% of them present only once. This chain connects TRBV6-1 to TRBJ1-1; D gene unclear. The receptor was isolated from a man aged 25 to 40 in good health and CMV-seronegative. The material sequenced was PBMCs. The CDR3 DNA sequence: TGTGCCAGCACCAATCTGGTCCGAGGAACTGAAGCTTTCTTT. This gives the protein CASTNLVRGTEAFF.